This TCR beta chain was profiled in a study of shared clonotypes between healthy human individuals. Whole-study results and caveats: For sorted subsets, rarefaction showed incomplete sequencing despite large depth. An anticipated effect of sequencing depth on clonotype sharing among donors was recognized.

CD45RO-negative cells were positively selected for CCR7, leaving out terminally differentiated effector memory CD45RA+ cells. The V and J ends lost 0 bases and 0 bases respectively, with 11 bases between them. Germline CDR1 reads SGHDN; CDR2 reads FVKESK. The CDR3 has 17 amino acids. Produced via immunoSEQ multiplex PCR; TCRdb's table is partial and in-frame only. The table shows about 2 million clones, with about 95% occurring only once. Notes on this clone: The antigen is unknown.

This chain uses TRBV14 with TRBJ2-2; D is uncertain. The TCR originated in a man younger than 35 in good health. Sequenced: naive CD8+ T cells sorted from blood. As DNA, the CDR3 is TGTGCCAGCAGCCAAGATCCGGGTCCCGCGAACACCGGGGAGCTGTTTTTT. Its translation is CASSQDPGPANTGELFF.